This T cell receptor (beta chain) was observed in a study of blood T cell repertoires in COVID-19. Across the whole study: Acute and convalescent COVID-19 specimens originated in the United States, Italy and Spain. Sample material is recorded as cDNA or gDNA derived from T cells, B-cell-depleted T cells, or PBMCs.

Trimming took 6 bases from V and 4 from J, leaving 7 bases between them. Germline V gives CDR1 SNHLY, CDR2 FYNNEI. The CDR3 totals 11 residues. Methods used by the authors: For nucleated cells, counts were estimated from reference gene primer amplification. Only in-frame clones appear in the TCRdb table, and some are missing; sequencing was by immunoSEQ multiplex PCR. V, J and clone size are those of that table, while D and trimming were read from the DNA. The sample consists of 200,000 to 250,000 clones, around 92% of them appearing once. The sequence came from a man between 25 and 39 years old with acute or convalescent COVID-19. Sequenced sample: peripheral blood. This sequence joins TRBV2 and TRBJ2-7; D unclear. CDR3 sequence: CASSRRYEQYF. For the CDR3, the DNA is TGTGCCAGCAGCCGTCGGTACGAGCAGTACTTC. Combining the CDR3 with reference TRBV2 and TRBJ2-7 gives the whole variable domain EPEVTQTPSHQVTQMGQEVILRCVPISNHLYFYWYRQILGQKVEFLVSFYNNEISEKSEIFDDQFSVERPDGSNFTLKIRSTKLEDSAMYFCASSRRYEQYFGPGTRLTVT.